The 16 T cell receptor beta chains below come from one sample, sequenced in a study of T cells in women clearing cervical HPV infection. Produced via immunoSEQ multiplex PCR; TCRdb's table is partial and in-frame only. The listing contains about 36,000 clones. Sequencing was carried out using blood buffy coat. The receptors shown here come from a woman aged 18-70 years with a cervical HPV16 infection that either progressed to CIN3+ or cleared (not recorded which).

In the case of this clone: Read coverage stops 3 residues before the CDR3 terminus; the germline J gene supplies the remainder. This sequence joins TRBV5-1 and TRBJ2-7; tentative D call: TRBD1 (5 bases). The CDR3 runs to 13 residues. The V end lost 0 bases, the J end lost 4 bases, and 8 bases lay between the germline ends. The germline V gene encodes CDR1 SGHRS and CDR2 YFSETQ. The CDR3 sequence: CASSLGAGYEQYF. The CDR3 bases that were read are TGCGCCAGCAGCTTGGGAGCAGGGTACGAG.

Notes on this clone: The CDR3 is cut off 3 residues early in the read; its end comes from the germline J gene. The rearrangement uses TRBV6-2 or TRBV6-3 and TRBJ1-5, with 7 bases aligning to TRBD1. CDR1 and CDR2 from the germline V gene are MNHEY and SVGEGT. The CDR3 totals 15 residues. Trimming cost V 6 bases and J 4 bases; bases outside gene matches: 9. The DNA read from the CDR3 is TGTGCCAGCAGCCCCGGACAGGCGAATAATCAGCCC. Encoded protein: CASSPGQANNQP. The full CDR3 is CASSPGQANNQPQHF.

This clone is deemed medium-sized by its frequency. Sequencing ends 3 residues short of the CDR3 end; the germline J gene provides the rest. The J gene is TRBJ1-5, the V gene TRBV19, with no clear D. From germline, CDR1 is LNHDA and CDR2 SQIVND (reference sequence). V was clipped by 3 bases and J by 9 bases, with 6 bases between them. This CDR3 is built from 11 residues. The CDR3 protein is CASSMSGPQHF. CDR3 DNA, as far as it was read: TGTGCCAGTAGTATGTCCGGGCCC.

Note on this clone: With the read ending 3 residues before the CDR3 end, the germline J gene is used to fill in that end. The chain combines TRBV5-6 with TRBJ1-5; possibly TRBD1 for D (6 bases). This CDR3 is 15 amino acids long. The germline V gene has CDR1 SGHDT and CDR2 YYEEEE. V was clipped by 4 bases and J by 4 bases, with 15 bases between them. The sequenced part of the CDR3 DNA is TGTGCCAGCAGCAAAGGGGGAGGTAGGAATCAGCCC. Translated, it gives CASSKGGGRNQP. The entire CDR3 reads CASSKGGGRNQPQHF. The full variable domain, rest sourced from reference TRBV5-6 and TRBJ1-5, is DAGVTQSPTHLIKTRGQQVTLRCSPKSGHDTVSWYQQALGQGPQFIFQYYEEEERQRGNFPDRFSGHQFPNYSSELNVNALLLGDSALYLCASSKGGGRNQPQHFGDGTRLSIL.

Comment on this clone: The missing CDR3 end, 3 residues past where the read stops, is filled in from the germline J gene. The chain uses TRBV19 and TRBJ2-2; D is possibly TRBD2 (5 bases). The CDR3 spans 15 residues. V gave up 3 bases and J gave up 6 bases, with 14 bases separating them. Germline V gene sequence: CDR1 LNHDA, CDR2 SQIVND (reference sequence). CDR3 loop: CASSIRSGGSGELFF. CDR3 bases read: TGTGCCAGTAGTATTAGGAGCGGCGGTTCCGGGGAG.

Of note for this clone: The read comes to an end 3 residues before the CDR3 does, leaving the germline J gene to fill in the end. The rearrangement joins TRBV19 to TRBJ2-3, with D tentatively TRBD1 (6 bases). From germline, CDR1 is LNHDA and CDR2 SQIVND (reference sequence). The V gene lost 4 bases and the J gene lost 4 bases, with 12 bases spanning the gap. The CDR3 extends over 14 amino acids. This chain's CDR3 is CASSNPGESDTQYF. The part of the CDR3 DNA that was read is TGTGCCAGTAGTAATCCAGGGGAGTCAGATACG.

In the case of this clone: The junction departs from the called germline gene at one end, perhaps through a read error. The sequenced fragment ends 3 residues before the CDR3 boundary, so the rest is inferred from the germline J gene. Distinct nucleotide sequences in the sample also encode this CDR3. The rearrangement uses TRBV18 and TRBJ1-3; perhaps TRBD1 as D (5 bases). From germline, CDR1 is KGHSH and CDR2 LQKENI. The CDR3 has 16 residues. Incomplete CDR3 DNA: TGTGCCAGCTCACCATCCCATGGACAAGCTGGAAACACG. Translated: CASSPSHGQAGNT. The entire CDR3 sequence reads CASSPSHGQAGNTIYF.

Notes on this clone: The read terminates 3 residues before the CDR3 end, so the remaining end is supplied by the germline J gene. V and J are TRBV6-2 or TRBV6-3 and TRBJ1-2; 10 bases align to TRBD1. Trimming at V came to 6 bases and at J to 4 bases, leaving 8 bases not matched to a gene. The CDR3 has 15 amino acids. Germline V gene data show CDR1 as MNHEY and CDR2 as SVGEGT. CDR3 residues: CASRWTGGTSYGYTF. The part of the CDR3 DNA that was read is TGTGCCAGCAGATGGACAGGGGGAACCTCCTATGGC.

Concerning this clone: The read finishes 3 residues shy of the CDR3 end, and the germline J gene is used to complete it. The rearrangement links TRBV7-2 to TRBJ2-2; 7 nucleotides agree with TRBD1. Germline assignment: CDR1 SGHTA and CDR2 FQGNSA. The CDR3 contains 13 residues. The chain's CDR3 is CASSRDRVEKLFF. The CDR3 DNA, read in part, is TGTGCCAGCAGCAGAGACAGGGTGGAAAAG.

In the case of this clone: The read finishes 3 residues shy of the CDR3 end, and the germline J gene is used to complete it. The chain carries TRBV7-2 and TRBJ2-1, with D possibly matching TRBD1 (6 bases). The CDR3 is made up of 14 amino acids. The germline CDR1 and CDR2 sequences are SGHTA and FQGNSA. The V and J ends lost 5 bases and 5 bases respectively, with 13 bases between them. The CDR3 bases that were read are TGTGCCAGCAGCCCACAGGGTGCCGACAATGAG. Its translation: CASSPQGADNE. The full CDR3 reads CASSPQGADNEQFF.

With regard to this clone: Read coverage stops 3 residues before the CDR3 terminus; the germline J gene supplies the remainder. V is TRBV7-8 and J is TRBJ1-2; possibly TRBD1 for D (5 bases). This CDR3 spans 16 amino acids. Germline CDR1 reads SGHVS; CDR2 reads FQNEAQ. Incomplete CDR3 DNA: TGTGCCAGCAGCTTAAGTGCTAGCGGGGGGACCTACGAC. Protein product: CASSLSASGGTYD. The entire CDR3 is CASSLSASGGTYDYTF.

A note on this clone: Read data end 3 residues before the CDR3 end; the end is taken from the germline J gene. This sequence joins TRBV5-6 and TRBJ2-5; weak D call: TRBD2 (6 bases). The V end was cut by 5 bases, the J end by 5 bases, with 19 bases between. CDR1 and CDR2 from the germline V gene are SGHDT and YYEEEE. CDR3 length: 15 amino acids. The sequenced part of the CDR3 DNA is TGTGCCAGCAGTGGGCCTGGGGGGTTCGGGGAGACC. This encodes CASSGPGGFGET. The whole CDR3 protein reads CASSGPGGFGETQYF.

Comments on this clone: The read finishes 3 residues shy of the CDR3 end, and the germline J gene is used to complete it. This chain uses TRBV7-9 with TRBJ1-2; D call uncertain. CDR1 is SEHNR and CDR2 is FQNEAQ in the germline V gene (reference sequence). This CDR3 is 12 amino acids long. CDR3 DNA (partial): TGTGCCAGCAGCTCCGGCCAAGCGCCC. This codes for CASSSGQAP. The CDR3 reads in full as CASSSGQAPYTF.

As to this clone: Coverage ceases 3 residues before the CDR3 finishes, and the germline J gene fills in the end. The genes are TRBV6-1 and TRBJ2-5; D is perhaps TRBD1 (5 bases). This CDR3 contains 12 residues. V dropped 7 bases and J dropped 3 bases, with 9 bases sitting between them. The germline CDR1 and CDR2 sequences are MNHNS and SASEGT. CDR3 sequence reads: CASTDSEETQYF. The sequenced CDR3 bases are TGTGCCAGCACTGACAGTGAAGAGACC.

Comment on this clone: From the germline J gene comes the end of the CDR3, since the read stops 3 residues before it. This chain connects TRBV6-1 to TRBJ2-2; D might be TRBD1 (6 bases). The CDR3 runs to 19 residues. Germline V CDR1 and CDR2: MNHNS, SASEGT. CDR3: CASSEAVGRGASGANVLFF. CDR3 DNA (partial): TGTGCCAGCAGTGAAGCGGTAGGCAGGGGAGCGTCTGGGGCCAACGTG.

Concerning this clone: The read stops 3 residues short of the end of the CDR3; the missing end is completed from the germline J gene. This sample also contains other DNA sequences that code for the same CDR3. This chain links TRBV7-8 with TRBJ1-4; weak D call: TRBD1 (6 bases). The CDR3 extends over 15 amino acids. V gave up 4 bases and J gave up 0 bases, with 9 bases separating them. In germline, CDR1 is SGHVS, CDR2 FQNEAQ. The CDR3 reads CASSSDSATNEKLFF. CDR3 DNA, as far as it was read: TGTGCCAGCAGCTCGGACAGTGCAACTAATGAAAAA.